These 25 T cell receptor beta chains came from one sample sequenced in a study of preoperative IRX-2 immunotherapy in early breast cancer (dated by TCRdb to about 2019). The protocol used for the library was the immunoSEQ multiplex PCR assay. Imported from immuneACCESS, the table was reduced by TCRdb to in-frame sequences with V and J called. These copies leave out some clones; in studies compared against another copy, an unresolved V gene accounts for under half, and the cause of the remainder is not known. This sample comprises around 34,000 clones, roughly 96% of them detected only once. About 6% of the sample is held by the ten biggest clonotypes. Explained via the paper, the treatment or condition label denotes: preoperative locoregional IRX-2 cytokine immunotherapy. The sample was taken from a patient treated with IRX-2 immunotherapy. These receptors were collected from a human donor with breast cancer.

The chain couples TRBV25-1 to TRBJ2-5, with D perhaps matching TRBD1 or TRBD2 (5 bases each). The J call is doubtful: the DNA matches TRBJ2-7 better. This CDR3 spans 15 amino acids. Germline V lookup: CDR1 MGHDK, CDR2 SYGVNS. As DNA, the CDR3 is TGTGCCAGCAGTTACGGGACGGCCAGCTCCTACGAGCAGTACTTC. The encoded protein is CASSYGTASSYEQYF.

The chain has TRBV5-1 and TRBJ2-6; 10 nucleotides agree with TRBD2. V lost 3 bases, J lost 2 bases, and 14 bases stayed unmatched. CDR1 and CDR2 (germline): SGHRS, YFSETQ. The CDR3 has 20 amino acids. Here the CDR3 DNA reads TGCGCCAGCAGCTACTACACCCTAGCGGGGGCTACCCCTGGGGCCAACGTCCTGACTTTC. Translated: CASSYYTLAGATPGANVLTF. Based on the CDR3 plus reference TRBV5-1 and TRBJ2-6, the full variable domain is KAGVTQTPRYLIKTRGQQVTLSCSPISGHRSVSWYQQTPGQGLQFLFEYFSETQRNKGNFPGRFSGRQFSNSRSEMNVSTLELGDSALYLCASSYYTLAGATPGANVLTFGAGSRLTVL.

The chain combines TRBV9 with TRBJ2-3, with D tentatively TRBD1 (5 bases). The germline gives CDR1 SGDLS, CDR2 YYNGEE. V was clipped by 3 bases and J by 2 bases, with 13 bases between them. This CDR3 has 15 amino acids. This CDR3 is CASSAWGSPTDTQYF. CDR3 in DNA: TGTGCCAGCAGCGCCTGGGGCAGCCCCACAGATACGCAGTATTTT.

This chain links TRBV27 with TRBJ2-1; tentatively, D is TRBD2 (5 bases). The CDR3 sequence is 13 residues long. The V end was cut by 2 bases, the J end by 7 bases, with 9 bases between. Germline V CDR1 and CDR2: MNHEY, SMNVEV (reference sequence). The CDR3 loop is CASSLGGLNEQFF. For the CDR3, the DNA is TGTGCCAGCAGTTTAGGCGGACTGAATGAGCAGTTCTTC.

This rearrangement joins TRBV7-9 to TRBJ2-3; 13 bases align to TRBD2. The CDR3 covers 18 residues. Germline V CDR1 and CDR2: SEHNR, FQNEAQ (reference sequence). After removal of 7 bases from V and 4 bases from J, the junction contained 14 bases not matched to a gene. The CDR3 protein is CASTYPGLAGLFSDTQYF. The CDR3 DNA follows: TGTGCCAGCACTTATCCGGGACTAGCGGGATTGTTCTCAGATACGCAGTATTTT.

The chain carries TRBV7-2 and TRBJ2-7, with 7 bases that match TRBD1. V shed 0 bases, J shed 4 bases, and the junction held 6 bases outside the gene matches. Germline V gene data show CDR1 as SGHTA and CDR2 as FQGNSA. The CDR3 loop spans 15 amino acids. The CDR3 DNA reads as TGTGCCAGCAGCTTAGCGCCCCCGACAGGGTACGAGCAGTACTTC. This gives the protein CASSLAPPTGYEQYF.

The chain carries TRBV2 and TRBJ2-7; the D is unclear. The V and J ends lost 4 bases and 1 base respectively, with 8 bases between them. Per germline, CDR1 SNHLY and CDR2 FYNNEI. The CDR3 covers 13 residues. The CDR3 loop is CASSVQVSYEQYF. CDR3 coding DNA: TGTGCCAGCAGTGTGCAGGTTTCCTACGAGCAGTACTTC.

The chain uses TRBV27 and TRBJ2-7; 9 positions match TRBD1. CDR3 length equals 15 residues. Germline CDR1 and CDR2: MNHEY and SMNVEV (reference sequence). The ends lost 3 bases at V and 2 bases at J; junction bases unmatched: 5. CDR3 sequence reads: CASSFGQGRAYEQYF. The DNA for the CDR3 is TGTGCCAGCAGTTTCGGACAGGGGAGGGCCTACGAGCAGTACTTC.

This chain links TRBV19 with TRBJ2-7, with D perhaps matching TRBD1 (5 bases). This CDR3 is built from 12 residues. The V and J ends lost 7 bases and 1 base respectively, with 8 bases between them. CDR1 is LNHDA, CDR2 SQIVND, per germline (reference sequence). In nucleotides, the CDR3 is TGTGCCAGTAAGAACAGGTCCTACGAGCAGTACTTC. Translating it yields CASKNRSYEQYF. Together with reference TRBV19 and TRBJ2-7, the CDR3 gives the full variable domain: DGGITQSPKYLFRKEGQNVTLSCEQNLNHDAMYWYRQDPGQGLRLIYYSQIVNDFQKGDIAEGYSVSREKKESFPLTVTSAQKNPTAFYLCASKNRSYEQYFGPGTRLTVT.

The chain combines TRBV6-5 with TRBJ1-1; 11 bases line up with TRBD1. Germline CDR1 is MNHEY and CDR2 is SVGAGI. The CDR3 has 15 residues. The V gene end was trimmed by 7 bases and the J gene end by 4 bases; junction bases not matched to a gene: 8. Written as DNA, the CDR3 is TGTGCCAGCAATCTAGGGACAGGGGGAATCACTGAAGCTTTCTTT. This encodes CASNLGTGGITEAFF.

The J gene is TRBJ1-1, the V gene TRBV9, with TRBD1 matching over 8 bases. Germline CDR1 SGDLS, CDR2 YYNGEE. V shed 3 bases, J shed 5 bases, and the junction held 6 bases outside the gene matches. The CDR3 sequence is 14 residues long. Here the CDR3 DNA reads TGTGCCAGCAGCGGGCGGACAGGGCTAACTGAAGCTTTCTTT. It yields the protein CASSGRTGLTEAFF. The entire variable domain, with the rest obtained from reference TRBV9 and TRBJ1-1, is as follows: DSGVTQTPKHLITATGQRVTLRCSPRSGDLSVYWYQQSLDQGLQFLIQYYNGEERAKGNILERFSAQQFPDLHSELNLSSLELGDSALYFCASSGRTGLTEAFFGQGTRLTVV.

This sequence joins TRBV6-1 and TRBJ2-1; TRBD2 matches at 7 bases. The germline V gene encodes CDR1 MNHNS and CDR2 SASEGT. The CDR3 contains 14 residues. Unmatched junction bases numbered 9, after V lost 6 bases and J lost 7 bases. The CDR3 sequence: CASRFGGRGNEQFF. The DNA for the CDR3 is TGTGCCAGCAGGTTCGGGGGGAGGGGAAATGAGCAGTTCTTC.

The genes are TRBV19 and TRBJ2-6; the D gene is possibly TRBD2 (5 bases). V was cut by 5 bases and J by 0 bases, with 17 bases left in between. Per germline, CDR1 LNHDA and CDR2 SQIVND (reference sequence). The CDR3 length is 18 residues. The CDR3 region is CASSQSGAASSGANVLTF. The CDR3 DNA reads as TGTGCCAGTAGTCAGAGCGGAGCGGCAAGCTCTGGGGCCAACGTCCTGACTTTC.

The chain couples TRBV21-1 to TRBJ2-6; the D call TRBD1 from the table was never checked on the DNA. TRBV21-1 is designated a pseudogene. The CDR3 has 20 amino acids. The CDR3 loop reads CASSQKEVTGGGCGANVLTF. As DNA, the CDR3 is TGTGCCAGCAGCCAAAAGGAAGTGACAGGGGGCGGTTGTGGGGCCAACGTCCTGACTTTC.

This chain connects TRBV6-5 to TRBJ2-7; D perhaps matches TRBD2 (6 bases). The germline CDR1 and CDR2 sequences are MNHEY and SVGAGI. Deletions cut 8 bases from V and 2 bases from J, with 13 bases between. CDR3 size: 13 residues. CDR3 sequence (DNA): TGTGCCAGCCGCCGGGGGTTCCCCTACGAGCAGTACTTC. It translates to CASRRGFPYEQYF.

This chain uses TRBV4-1 with TRBJ1-2, with D hard to call. The CDR3 totals 17 residues. V shed 4 bases and J shed 0 bases, with 18 bases lying between them. Germline V gene data show CDR1 as MGHRA and CDR2 as YSYEKL. DNA of the CDR3: TGCGCCAGCAGCCGGCGTGGAGACCTCCAAGCTAACTATGGCTACACCTTC. The encoded protein is CASSRRGDLQANYGYTF.

The rearrangement links TRBV19 to TRBJ2-5; 7 nucleotides match TRBD1. Germline CDR1 and CDR2: LNHDA and SQIVND (reference sequence). This CDR3 comprises 13 residues. With V trimmed by 7 bases and J by 4 bases, 6 bases remained unmatched. The CDR3: CASKQGGLETQYF. CDR3 DNA: TGTGCCAGTAAGCAAGGGGGCTTAGAGACCCAGTACTTC.

This clone was detected once. The chain has TRBV14 and TRBJ2-7, with 10 nucleotides matching TRBD1. This CDR3 contains 16 residues. Germline CDR1 is SGHDN and CDR2 is FVKESK. V was pared by 3 bases and J by 4 bases, with 9 bases of the junction left unmatched. DNA for the CDR3: TGTGCCAGCAGCCATGGGGAACCGGGACAGGGGTACGAGCAGTACTTC. Protein product: CASSHGEPGQGYEQYF. Using reference TRBV14 and TRBJ2-7 for the parts outside the CDR3, the full variable domain is EAGVTQFPSHSVIEKGQTVTLRCDPISGHDNLYWYRRVMGKEIKFLLHFVKESKQDESGMPNNRFLAERTGGTYSTLKVQPAELEDSGVYFCASSHGEPGQGYEQYFGPGTRLTVT.

V gene TRBV28 combines with J gene TRBJ2-7; 7 nucleotides match TRBD2. The ends lost 5 bases at V and 3 bases at J; junction bases unmatched: 1. CDR1 and CDR2 (germline): MDHEN, SYDVKM. There are 12 residues in the CDR3. The CDR3 is CASSGTIYEQYF. The CDR3 DNA follows: TGTGCCAGCAGTGGGACTATCTACGAGCAGTACTTC.

The chain is built from TRBV7-6 and TRBJ1-5; D is uncertain. V lost 4 bases, J lost 7 bases, and 14 bases lay in between. Germline lookup yields CDR1 SGHVS and CDR2 FNYEAQ. CDR3 size: 14 residues. The chain's CDR3 is CASSSLGSGQPQHF. CDR3 in DNA: TGTGCCAGCAGCTCTCTCGGGAGTGGGCAGCCCCAGCATTTT.

The chain employs TRBV27 and TRBJ2-1; the D gene is possibly TRBD1 (6 bases). CDR1 is MNHEY, CDR2 SMNVEV, per germline (reference sequence). V was pared by 6 bases and J by 0 bases, with 9 bases between. This CDR3 comprises 14 residues. The CDR3 DNA sequence: TGTGCCAGCAGAAGGGGGAGCTCCTACAATGAGCAGTTCTTC. It translates to CASRRGSSYNEQFF.

J is TRBJ2-7 and V is TRBV10-3; 11 nucleotides agree with TRBD2. Germline CDR1 and CDR2: ENHRY and SYGVKD. This CDR3 is built from 14 residues. V was pared by 8 bases and J by 2 bases, with 5 bases of the junction left unmatched. The CDR3 loop reads CAIQRLAGTYEQYF. DNA of the CDR3: TGTGCCATCCAGCGACTAGCGGGGACCTACGAGCAGTACTTC.

This chain joins TRBV7-3 and TRBJ1-2, with D hard to call. The V end was cut by 2 bases, the J end by 6 bases, with 19 bases between. Germline V gene sequence: CDR1 SGHTA, CDR2 FQGTGA. This CDR3 has 16 residues. CDR3 region: CASSLGLDALEDGYTF. CDR3 sequence (DNA): TGTGCCAGCAGCTTAGGTCTGGACGCCCTAGAGGATGGCTACACCTTC.

The V and J genes are TRBV2 and TRBJ2-2; 9 nucleotides match TRBD1. With 6 bases clipped from V and 8 bases from J, the junction kept 10 bases outside the gene matches. Germline V CDR1 and CDR2: SNHLY, FYNNEI. The CDR3 totals 15 residues. CDR3 sequence reads: CASRTRDREVGELFF. Written as DNA, the CDR3 is TGTGCCAGCAGAACCCGGGACAGGGAGGTGGGGGAGCTGTTTTTT.

This clone was detected only once. The rearrangement uses TRBV7-3 and TRBJ2-3, with 15 positions matching TRBD2. The germline V gene has CDR1 SGHTA and CDR2 FQGTGA. V was clipped by 2 bases and J by 3 bases; unmatched bases: 3. The CDR3 is 17 amino acids. The CDR3 protein is CASSLGGLAGGTDTQYF. The CDR3 DNA sequence: TGTGCCAGCAGCTTAGGGGGACTAGCGGGGGGTACAGATACGCAGTATTTT.